This is a list of T cell receptor beta chains from one sample in a study of shared clonotypes between healthy human individuals. Assay: immunoSEQ multiplex PCR; the TCRdb copy retains only in-frame clones and omits some. The repertoire includes 2 million to 2.5 million clones, about 92% of them detected once, and about 0.37% sits in the top ten. The sample was naive CD4+ T cells from PBMCs. Receptors originate from a man between 18 and 35 years old in good health. Some clones in this sample may be carry-over from other donors' samples. CDR3s include the opening cysteine and the closing phenylalanine or tryptophan. D genes are given only for firm matches. Only some rows state a clone size, as once, few, many or a class for expanded clones.

clone_size j_call d_call v_call cdr3_aa cdr3_nt
once TRBJ2-1 . TRBV7-8 CASSLGRGVNEQFF TGTGCCAGCAGCTTAGGGCGTGGGGTAAATGAGCAGTTCTTC
once TRBJ2-7 TRBD2 TRBV5-1 CASSLYGWEGEQYF TGCGCCAGCAGCTTGTATGGTTGGGAGGGCGAGCAGTACTTC
. TRBJ1-5 . TRBV6-4 CASSESQPQHF TGTGCCAGCAGTGAATCCCAGCCCCAGCATTTT
. TRBJ2-7 TRBD1 TRBV30 CAWGYRGPIYEQYF TGTGCCTGGGGGTACAGGGGCCCTATTTACGAGCAGTACTTC
. TRBJ2-7 TRBD2 TRBV7-2 CASSLFGGRIGEQYF TGTGCCAGCAGCCTTTTTGGCGGGAGGATTGGCGAGCAGTACTTC
. TRBJ1-2 TRBD1 TRBV29-1 CSVSLNRGRSYGYTF TGCAGCGTTTCCCTAAACAGGGGGCGCAGCTATGGCTACACCTTC
. TRBJ2-2 . TRBV19 CASSMVALAGELFF TGTGCCAGTAGTATGGTAGCGTTGGCCGGGGAGCTGTTTTTT
. TRBJ1-1 . TRBV30 CAWSSQGHRNTEAFF TGTGCCTGGAGCTCACAGGGACACCGGAACACTGAAGCTTTCTTT
once TRBJ2-7 . TRBV9 CASSVAGQSYEQYF TGTGCCAGCAGCGTTGCGGGACAGTCCTACGAGCAGTACTTC
. TRBJ2-7 . TRBV7-2 CASSPQTGSNYEQYF TGTGCCAGCAGCCCGCAAACAGGGTCCAACTACGAGCAGTACTTC
. TRBJ2-1 TRBD2 TRBV28 CASSAGLAGGQGEQFF TGTGCCAGCAGTGCAGGACTAGCGGGAGGGCAGGGTGAGCAGTTCTTC
. TRBJ2-2 TRBD1 TRBV5-1 CASSDPGQSVTGELFF TGCGCCAGCAGCGATCCGGGACAGTCGGTCACCGGGGAGCTGTTTTTT
. TRBJ1-3 . TRBV7-9 CASSLAQGPGNTIYF TGTGCCAGCAGCTTAGCGCAGGGGCCGGGAAACACCATATATTTT
. TRBJ2-3 TRBD2 TRBV18 CASSRTSGSTDTQYF TGTGCCAGCTCACGGACTAGCGGGTCCACGGATACGCAGTATTTT
. TRBJ2-4 TRBD1 TRBV6-1 CASSEDGAYRGRSIQYF TGTGCCAGCAGTGAAGACGGGGCGTACAGGGGGCGCAGCATTCAGTACTTC
. TRBJ1-5 . TRBV5-1 CASSLAGDDSNQPQHF TGCGCCAGCAGCTTGGCGGGAGACGATAGCAATCAGCCCCAGCATTTT
. TRBJ2-7 TRBD1 TRBV27 CASSETGTYF TGTGCCAGCAGTGAGACAGGGACGTACTTC
. TRBJ2-1 TRBD2 TRBV30 CAWTSGRVTGPNEQFF TGTGCCTGGACTAGCGGGAGGGTCACTGGTCCCAATGAGCAGTTCTTC
. TRBJ2-7 TRBD1 TRBV9 CASGRQGGSSYEQYF TGTGCCAGCGGCCGACAGGGGGGCTCCTCCTACGAGCAGTACTTC
. TRBJ2-2 . TRBV5-1 CASSLVGSGELFF TGCGCCAGCAGCTTGGTCGGGTCCGGGGAGCTGTTTTTT
. TRBJ1-2 . TRBV28 CASSSGRRYGYTF TGTGCCAGCAGTTCCGGACGGAGATATGGCTACACCTTC
once TRBJ2-4 TRBD2 TRBV11-2 CASSLMTSGTKNIQYF TGTGCCAGCAGTCTGATGACTAGCGGGACCAAAAACATTCAGTACTTC
. TRBJ2-2 TRBD1 TRBV5-6 CASSKGQGANTGELFF TGTGCCAGCAGCAAGGGACAGGGGGCGAACACCGGGGAGCTGTTTTTT
. TRBJ1-5 . TRBV10-3 CAISESGISQPQHF TGTGCCATCAGTGAGTCGGGGATTAGTCAGCCCCAGCATTTT
. TRBJ2-2 . TRBV18 CASSPEGPYTGELFF TGTGCCAGCTCACCAGAGGGGCCCTACACCGGGGAGCTGTTTTTT
. TRBJ2-3 . TRBV14 CASSLKYTQYF TGTGCCAGCAGCCTAAAGTATACGCAGTATTTT
. TRBJ2-2 . TRBV5-1 CASSSQGNTGELFF TGCGCCAGCAGCTCCCAGGGGAACACCGGGGAGCTGTTTTTT
. TRBJ1-1 . TRBV5-1 CASSLYQAGNTEAFF TGCGCCAGCAGCTTGTATCAGGCCGGCAACACTGAAGCTTTCTTT
. TRBJ1-5 TRBD1 TRBV6-1 CASSTPGQAGQPQHF TGTGCCAGCAGTACCCCGGGACAGGCGGGTCAGCCCCAGCATTTT
. TRBJ1-2 . TRBV5-4 CASSPRGVNYGYTF TGTGCCAGCAGCCCCCGCGGGGTTAACTATGGCTACACCTTC
. TRBJ1-4 TRBD1 TRBV20-1 CSARGQSLFF TGCAGTGCTAGGGGACAGTCTCTGTTTTTT
many TRBJ1-1 TRBD1 TRBV28 CASSLTGGYTEAFF TGTGCCAGCAGTTTAACAGGGGGCTACACTGAAGCTTTCTTT